Each of the 17 T cell receptor beta chains below was sequenced from the same sample in a study of T cells in Graves' hyperthyroidism and ophthalmopathy. The CDR3 regions of TCR beta were amplified from RNA transcripts. TCR CDR3 underwent first-round RT-PCR with the HTBI primer set. TCRdb ran MiXCR on the multiplex PCR reads and lists one entry per CDR3 protein. The repertoire consists of 500,000 to 750,000 distinct CDR3 sequences, with about 15% occurring once and the leading ten covering less than 9.5%. Sequencing was performed on blood. The receptors stem from a woman in her twenties or thirties with Graves' hyperthyroidism.

The sample holds many counts of this clonotype. The chain is built from TRBV18 and TRBJ2-7, with D tentatively TRBD1 (6 bases). The V end lost 5 bases, the J end lost 2 bases, and 13 bases lay between the germline ends. The length of the CDR3 is 14 residues. Germline V gene data show CDR1 as KGHSH and CDR2 as LQKENI. CDR3 sequence reads: CASSSTEGAYEQYF. CDR3 sequence (DNA): TGTGCCAGCTCATCGACCGAGGGGGCCTACGAGCAGTACTTC.

This clonotype appeared many times. V usage is TRBV12-3 or TRBV12-4 and J usage is TRBJ2-7; D possibly matches TRBD1 or TRBD2 (5 bases each). V lost 0 bases to trimming and J lost 6 bases, with 9 bases between them. CDR3 size: 13 residues. The CDR3 DNA reads as TGTGCCAGCAGTTTAGCGTGGGGGTTCGAGCAGTACTTC. It yields the protein CASSLAWGFEQYF.

V usage is TRBV29-1 and J usage is TRBJ1-1; D is perhaps TRBD1 (5 bases). This CDR3 has 12 amino acids. V shed 6 bases and J shed 5 bases, with 13 bases lying between them. Germline values: CDR1 SQVTM, CDR2 ANQGSEA. The CDR3 nucleotides read TGCAGCGTAGATTCGGGGGGGACTGAAGCTTTCTTT. As protein: CSVDSGGTEAFF.

The table lists this clonotype with a few counts. The chain employs TRBV6-5 and TRBJ2-2, with D possibly matching TRBD1 (6 bases). The CDR3 contains 18 residues. V was clipped by 2 bases and J by 1 base, with 17 bases between them. Germline V gives CDR1 MNHEY, CDR2 SVGAGI. CDR3 in DNA: TGTGCCAGCAGTTACCGACCGACCGGGACACAGAACACCGGGGAGCTGTTTTTT. Its protein product is CASSYRPTGTQNTGELFF.

CDR3 region: CANRGGGAGELFF. The CDR3 coding sequence is TGTGCCAACCGAGGAGGGGGCGCGGGGGAGCTGTTTTTT. The J gene is TRBJ2-2, the V gene TRBV6-1, with a weak D call TRBD1 (7 bases). The CDR3 has 13 amino acids. Trimming cost V 10 bases and J 8 bases, with 17 bases left between them. CDR1 is MNHNS and CDR2 is SASEGT in the germline V gene.

This clonotype has only a few counts. V gene TRBV4-3 combines with J gene TRBJ2-1, with TRBD2 as a possible D gene (6 bases). The CDR3 has 15 residues. Germline CDR1 and CDR2: LGHNA and YSLEER. Trimming removed 6 bases from V and 8 bases from J, with 20 bases in between. The CDR3: CASRQGPGGPHEQFF. CDR3 nucleotide sequence: TGCGCCAGCAGGCAGGGTCCAGGAGGGCCCCATGAGCAGTTCTTC.

In its sample, this clonotype was seen a few times. The V gene is TRBV6-4, the J gene TRBJ2-2; unclear D gene. The V end lost 6 bases, the J end lost 6 bases, and 14 bases lay between the germline ends. Per germline, CDR1 MRHNA and CDR2 SNTAGT. CDR3 length: 14 residues. The CDR3 DNA reads as TGTGCCAGCAGACCTTCTAGTTTCTCCGGGGAGCTGTTTTTT. Its protein product is CASRPSSFSGELFF.

This clonotype was picked up many times. The chain uses TRBV12-3 or TRBV12-4 and TRBJ2-3; D is uncertain. The ends were cut back, 5 bases at V and 4 bases at J, with 10 bases in the middle. This CDR3 contains 13 residues. The CDR3 spells CASSGNTADTQYF. The CDR3 DNA is TGTGCCAGCAGTGGGAATACGGCAGATACGCAGTATTTT.

This clonotype was seen many times. The gene calls are TRBV11-3 and TRBJ2-1; D possibly corresponds to TRBD2 (6 bases). The CDR3 has 14 amino acids. Trimming took 6 bases from V and 4 from J, leaving 13 bases between them. Germline loops: CDR1 SGHNT, CDR2 YENEEA. The CDR3 coding sequence is TGTGCCAGCAGTCCCCGGGGACTTTACAATGAGCAGTTCTTC. Amino acid sequence: CASSPRGLYNEQFF.

Worth noting for this clonotype: A read error may explain this, as a much larger clone is one base away. The V call is TRBV27, the J call TRBJ1-2, with 8 nucleotides matching TRBD1. Germline values: CDR1 MNHEY, CDR2 SMNVEV (reference sequence). After removal of 8 bases from V and 0 bases from J, the junction contained 14 bases not matched to a gene. This CDR3 is 17 amino acids long. The CDR3 here is CASRYTPAGGPNYGYTF. Here the CDR3 DNA reads TGTGCCAGCCGTTATACACCAGCAGGGGGCCCTAACTATGGCTACACCTTC.

This clonotype was observed a handful of times. This sequence joins TRBV6-1 and TRBJ2-3, with D possibly being TRBD2 (6 bases). This CDR3 contains 16 residues. Germline values: CDR1 MNHNS, CDR2 SASEGT. The germline V and J ends were trimmed by 3 bases and 5 bases, with 18 bases remaining between them. CDR3 nucleotides: TGTGCCAGCAGTGAGACTTGGGGACTGGCTGAAGATACGCAGTATTTT. It codes for CASSETWGLAEDTQYF.

This clonotype showed up many times. The J gene is TRBJ1-2, the V gene TRBV12-3 or TRBV12-4; 8 nucleotides agree with TRBD1. Trimming removed 5 bases from V and 4 bases from J; junction bases left unmatched: 6. The CDR3 consists of 14 residues. The CDR3 loop reads CASSLQGGGYGYTF. CDR3 nucleotide sequence: TGTGCCAGCAGTCTACAGGGGGGAGGCTATGGCTACACCTTC.

This clonotype showed up many times. The chain employs TRBV2 and TRBJ1-5; D gene uncertain. The CDR3 loop spans 18 amino acids. V lost 5 bases and J lost 0, with 20 bases in between. From germline, CDR1 is SNHLY and CDR2 FYNNEI. The CDR3 sequence: CASSWTQTQTYSNQPQHF. CDR3 sequence (DNA): TGTGCCAGCAGTTGGACGCAGACGCAAACTTATAGCAATCAGCCCCAGCATTTT.

Here the CDR3 DNA reads TGTGCCATCAGTGTGGCCGGGGGGGCATCCACAGATACGCAGTATTTT. This codes for CAISVAGGASTDTQYF. This chain joins TRBV10-3 and TRBJ2-3, with 8 bases aligning to TRBD2. V was pared by 4 bases and J by 2 bases, with 8 bases of the junction left unmatched. The CDR3 contains 16 residues. The V gene's germline CDR1 is ENHRY and CDR2 SYGVKD.

This clonotype occurred many times. The gene calls are TRBV18 and TRBJ1-1; D perhaps matches TRBD1 (6 bases). The germline V gene encodes CDR1 KGHSH and CDR2 LQKENI. Trimming stripped 1 base from V and 7 bases from J, with 7 bases between. The CDR3 totals 12 residues. DNA for the CDR3: TGTGCCAGCTCACCACAGGGGGGTGAAGCTTTCTTT. Translating gives CASSPQGGEAFF.

This clonotype showed up just a few times. V is TRBV29-1 and J is TRBJ2-7; either TRBD1 or TRBD2 may supply D (5 bases each). This CDR3 contains 13 residues. Trimming stripped 6 bases from V and 3 bases from J, with 15 bases between. Germline assignment: CDR1 SQVTM and CDR2 ANQGSEA. The CDR3 sequence is CSVELWGIYEQYF. CDR3 nucleotide sequence: TGCAGCGTAGAGCTATGGGGGATCTACGAGCAGTACTTC.

As regards this clonotype: A much bigger clone sits one base away, suggesting this may be a read error. The chain links TRBV30 to TRBJ2-7; unclear D gene. The length of the CDR3 is 13 residues. Deletions cut 2 bases from V and 2 bases from J, with 10 bases between. Germline loops: CDR1 GTSNPN, CDR2 SVGIG (reference sequence). CDR3 bases: TGTGCCTGGAGTTTCGAGATGACCTACGAGCAGTACTTC. Protein: CAWSFEMTYEQYF.